This record looks at one T cell receptor (beta chain) sequence and its context. What it binds is not known. Researchers ran the PCR with 60 Vbeta and 13 Jbeta primers. Profiling relied on immunoSEQ multiplex PCR, and the TCRdb table lists in-frame clones only, not all of them. The sample consists of some 190,000 clones, approximately 86% of them appearing once. These data originate in a study of cytomegalovirus exposure and HLA in healthy donors. CDR1 MDHEN and CDR2 SYDVKM come from the germline V gene. This CDR3 spans 12 amino acids. Trimming took off 4 bases at V and 6 bases at J, with 9 bases between the two ends. Study conclusions and caveats: In vitro, a few CMV-associated chains proved specific for CMV antigens. In a later analysis, compared with equally common non-associated chains, HLA-associated beta chains were more expanded. A later analysis linked roughly 17,000 TCR beta sequences to HLA alleles at 0.05 false discovery rate. In terms of immune exposure information, only CMV serostatus was available.

The sample taken for sequencing was PBMCs. This sequence joins TRBV28 and TRBJ1-2, with D perhaps matching TRBD1 (5 bases). The sequence came from a boy aged 2 to 10 in good health and CMV-seronegative. The CDR3 DNA is TGTGCCAGCAGTTCTGCAGGGCATGGCTACACCTTC. Translation: CASSSAGHGYTF.